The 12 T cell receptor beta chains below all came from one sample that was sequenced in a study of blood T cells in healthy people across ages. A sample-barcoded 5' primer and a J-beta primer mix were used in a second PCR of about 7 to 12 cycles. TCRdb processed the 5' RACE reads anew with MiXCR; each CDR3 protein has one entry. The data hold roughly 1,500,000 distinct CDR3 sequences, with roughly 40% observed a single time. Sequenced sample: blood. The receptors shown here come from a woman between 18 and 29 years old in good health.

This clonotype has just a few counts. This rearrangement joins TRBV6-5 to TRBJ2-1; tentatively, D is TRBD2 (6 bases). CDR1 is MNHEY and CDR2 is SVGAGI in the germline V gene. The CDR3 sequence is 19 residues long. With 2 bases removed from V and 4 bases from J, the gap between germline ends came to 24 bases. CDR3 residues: CASSYTSVAETLPYNEQFF. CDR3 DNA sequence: TGTGCCAGCAGTTACACGTCCGTAGCGGAGACATTACCTTACAATGAGCAGTTCTTC.

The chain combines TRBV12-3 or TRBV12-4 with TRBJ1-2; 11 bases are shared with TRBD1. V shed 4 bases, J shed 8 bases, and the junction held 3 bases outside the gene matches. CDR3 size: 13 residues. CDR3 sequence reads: CASSSRDRGGYTF. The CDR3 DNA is TGTGCCAGCAGTTCCCGGGACAGGGGGGGCTACACCTTC.

The CDR3 DNA sequence: TGCGCCAGCAGGACAGGGGGGCCTGAAGCTTTCTTT. Translated, it gives CASRTGGPEAFF. The V and J genes are TRBV4-1 and TRBJ1-1; 9 bases are shared with TRBD1. The CDR3 runs to 12 residues. V was pared by 6 bases and J by 6 bases, with 2 bases of the junction left unmatched. Germline V gene data show CDR1 as MGHRA and CDR2 as YSYEKL.

This CDR3 is CASRQGGAGLNQPQHF. CDR3 nucleotides: TGTGCCAGCAGACAAGGGGGCGCGGGCCTTAATCAGCCCCAGCATTTT. The rearrangement links TRBV12-3 or TRBV12-4 to TRBJ1-5, with 7 bases matching TRBD1. The CDR3 runs 16 residues. V trimming: 6 bases; J trimming: 4 bases; junction bases outside the gene matches: 12.

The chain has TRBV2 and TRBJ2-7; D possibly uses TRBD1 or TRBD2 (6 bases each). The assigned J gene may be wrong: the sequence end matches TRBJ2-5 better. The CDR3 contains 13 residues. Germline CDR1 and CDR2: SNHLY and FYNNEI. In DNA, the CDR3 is TGTGCCAGCAGGCGGGACATACAAGAGACCCAGTACTTC. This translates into CASRRDIQETQYF.

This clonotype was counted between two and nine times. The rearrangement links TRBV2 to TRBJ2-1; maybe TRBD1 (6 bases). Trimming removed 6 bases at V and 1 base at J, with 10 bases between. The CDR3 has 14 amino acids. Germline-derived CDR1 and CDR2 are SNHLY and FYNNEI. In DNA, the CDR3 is TGTGCCAGCAGGTGGACAGCTTCCTACAATGAGCAGTTCTTC. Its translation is CASRWTASYNEQFF.

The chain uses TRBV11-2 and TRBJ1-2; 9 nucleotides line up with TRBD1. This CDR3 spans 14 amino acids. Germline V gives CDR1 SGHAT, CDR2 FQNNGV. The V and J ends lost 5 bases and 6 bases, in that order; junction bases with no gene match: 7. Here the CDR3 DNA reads TGTGCCAGCAGCACACGGACAGGGGTGGATGGCTACACCTTC. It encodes CASSTRTGVDGYTF.

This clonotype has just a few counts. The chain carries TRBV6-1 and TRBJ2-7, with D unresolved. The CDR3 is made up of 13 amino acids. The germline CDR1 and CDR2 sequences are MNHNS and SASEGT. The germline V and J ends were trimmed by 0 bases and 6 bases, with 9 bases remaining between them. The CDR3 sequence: CASSEAPVREQYF. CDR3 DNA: TGTGCCAGCAGTGAAGCGCCTGTTCGCGAGCAGTACTTC.

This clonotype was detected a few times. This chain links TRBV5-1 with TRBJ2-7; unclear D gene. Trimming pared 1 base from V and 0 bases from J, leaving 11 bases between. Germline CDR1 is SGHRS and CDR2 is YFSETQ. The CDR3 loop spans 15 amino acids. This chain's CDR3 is CASSLRVGSSYEQYF. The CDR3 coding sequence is TGCGCCAGCAGCTTGAGGGTTGGAAGCTCCTACGAGCAGTACTTC. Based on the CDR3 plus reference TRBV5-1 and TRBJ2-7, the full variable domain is KAGVTQTPRYLIKTRGQQVTLSCSPISGHRSVSWYQQTPGQGLQFLFEYFSETQRNKGNFPGRFSGRQFSNSRSEMNVSTLELGDSALYLCASSLRVGSSYEQYFGPGTRLTVT.

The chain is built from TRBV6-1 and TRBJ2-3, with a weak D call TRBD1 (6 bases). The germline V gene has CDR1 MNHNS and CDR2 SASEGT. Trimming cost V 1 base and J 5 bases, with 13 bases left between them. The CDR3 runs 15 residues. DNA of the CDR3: TGTGCCAGCAGTGAAGAGGCAGGGGCCAGAGATACGCAGTATTTT. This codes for CASSEEAGARDTQYF.

DNA for the CDR3: TGTGCCACCAGTGATTTAGCGGGGGGATACACCGGGGAGCTGTTTTTT. Its translation: CATSDLAGGYTGELFF. J is TRBJ2-2 and V is TRBV24-1; 9 bases agree with TRBD2. The germline V gene has CDR1 KGHDR and CDR2 SFDVKD. The CDR3 extends over 16 amino acids. V dropped 1 base and J dropped 3; count of bases not matched to a gene: 2.

The CDR3 spells CASSSTGQVGTEAFF. CDR3 nucleotide sequence: TGTGCCAGCAGTTCGACGGGACAGGTGGGCACTGAAGCTTTCTTT. The chain carries TRBV27 and TRBJ1-1; 8 positions agree with TRBD1. Germline values: CDR1 MNHEY, CDR2 SMNVEV (reference sequence). With 4 bases clipped from V and 4 bases from J, the junction kept 8 bases outside the gene matches. CDR3 length: 15 amino acids.